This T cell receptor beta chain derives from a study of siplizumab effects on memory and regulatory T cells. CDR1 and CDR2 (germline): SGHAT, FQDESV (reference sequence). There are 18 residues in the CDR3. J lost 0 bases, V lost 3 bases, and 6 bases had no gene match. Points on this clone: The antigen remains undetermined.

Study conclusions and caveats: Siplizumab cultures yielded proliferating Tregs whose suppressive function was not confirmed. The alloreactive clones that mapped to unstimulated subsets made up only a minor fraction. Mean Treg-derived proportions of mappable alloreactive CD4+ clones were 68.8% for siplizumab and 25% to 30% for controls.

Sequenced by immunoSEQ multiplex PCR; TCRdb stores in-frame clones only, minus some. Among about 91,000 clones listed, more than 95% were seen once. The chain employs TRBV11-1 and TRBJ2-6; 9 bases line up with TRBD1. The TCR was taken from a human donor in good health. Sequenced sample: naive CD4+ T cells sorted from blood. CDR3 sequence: CASSFRDRAISGANVLTF. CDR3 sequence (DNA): TGTGCCAGCAGCTTTCGGGACAGGGCTATCTCTGGGGCCAACGTCCTGACTTTC.